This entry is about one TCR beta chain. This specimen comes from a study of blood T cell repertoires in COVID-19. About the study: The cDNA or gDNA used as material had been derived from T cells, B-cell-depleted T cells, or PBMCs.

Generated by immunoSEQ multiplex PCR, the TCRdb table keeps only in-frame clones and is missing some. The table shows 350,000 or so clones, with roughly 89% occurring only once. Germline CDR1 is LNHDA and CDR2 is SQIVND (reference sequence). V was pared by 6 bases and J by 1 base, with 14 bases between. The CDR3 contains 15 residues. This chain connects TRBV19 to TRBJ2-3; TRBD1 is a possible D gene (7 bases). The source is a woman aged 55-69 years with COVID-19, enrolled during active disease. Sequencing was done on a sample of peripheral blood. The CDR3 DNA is TGTGCCAGTAGATCCAGGGGGGTAGGCACAGATACGCAGTATTTT. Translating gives CASRSRGVGTDTQYF.